One TCR beta chain is described in this entry. The sample belongs to a study of blood T cell repertoires in COVID-19. Assay used: immunoSEQ multiplex PCR; TCRdb lists only in-frame clones, some missing. The sample records about 34,000 clones, around 80% being singletons. CDR1 and CDR2 from the germline V gene are MDHEN and SYDVKM. The CDR3 spans 14 residues. With V trimmed by 5 bases and J by 5 bases, 7 bases remained unmatched. The TCR originated in a woman in her sixties with acute or convalescent COVID-19. The source material was peripheral blood. V usage is TRBV28 and J usage is TRBJ2-7, with TRBD1 matching 9 bases. The CDR3 loop reads CASSLVDRGNEQYF. The CDR3 DNA reads as TGTGCCAGCAGTCTGGTGGACAGGGGCAACGAGCAGTACTTC.